Sequencing of this T cell receptor (beta chain) was carried out in a study of blood T cells in healthy people across ages. Overall study findings and caveats: Both naive CD4+ cell counts and diversity were greater in long-lived donors than in aged donors.

This CDR3 is built from 14 residues. J lost 4 bases, V lost 2 bases, and 2 bases had no gene match. Looked up from germline, CDR1 is MNHNY and CDR2 is SVGAGI (reference sequence). Ranging in age from about 6 to 95, the donors were healthy Caucasian individuals from Russia. Isolation per sample recovered at least 7 million PBMCs. A word on this clonotype: The antigen remains undetermined.

Together with a sample-barcoded 5' primer, a J-beta primer mix was included in a second PCR lasting about 6 to 12 cycles. Each cDNA molecule received a tag from a template-switch adaptor that had 12 random nucleotides. TCRdb recomputed calls from the 5' RACE reads with MiXCR, one row per CDR3 protein. The repertoire consists of 1,800,000 or so distinct CDR3 sequences, with approximately 39% occurring once and the leading ten covering under 25%. Sequences were obtained from blood. The TCR comes from a human donor in good health. The J gene is TRBJ2-5, the V gene TRBV6-6, with TRBD1 identical over 9 bases. The CDR3 DNA reads as TGTGCCAGCAGTTACCCGGGACAGGGAGAGACCCAGTACTTC. It specifies CASSYPGQGETQYF.